What follows describes a single TCR beta chain. The antigen is unknown. CDR1 is SGHTA and CDR2 is FQGNSA in the germline V gene. V lost 2 bases and J lost 5, with 4 bases in between. This CDR3 contains 12 residues. This record comes from a study of cytomegalovirus exposure and HLA in healthy donors. Whole-study context: Among several hundred genotyped donors, more than 65% fell in the Caucasian-associated ancestry cluster. Study-wide results and limits: What a later analysis showed was that several of the most significant clusters appeared linked to common viral pathogens.

PCR amplification relied on 60 Vbeta primers (plus 13 Jbeta primers). Produced via immunoSEQ multiplex PCR; TCRdb's table is partial and in-frame only. The repertoire holds about 120,000 clones, with around 70% as singletons. The rearrangement links TRBV7-2 to TRBJ2-1; D remains ambiguous. This TCR was sampled from a woman aged 40 to 50 in good health and CMV-seropositive. The sample comprised PBMCs. Here the CDR3 DNA reads TGTGCCAGCAGCTTACGGGACAATGAGCAGTTCTTC. Translating gives CASSLRDNEQFF.